The present TCR beta chain was sequenced within a study of cytomegalovirus exposure and HLA in healthy donors (dated by TCRdb to the late 2010s). The study in broad terms: According to a later analysis, one platform produced both the 120 validation repertoires and the 720 or so repertoires of the first cohort. The aim of the study was to test whether cataloging public T cell receptors could identify signatures of past pathogen exposure. Along with the approximately 600-subject first cohort, a separate validation cohort of over 90 different subjects was used. To predict cytomegalovirus infection status, the study brought together high-throughput TCR immunosequencing, statistical association of individual TCRs with disease status, and machine learning.

The CDR3 sequence holds 15 residues, the cysteine and phenylalanine included. Left in the record is the CDR3 DNA by itself, 45 bases read in frame from the first base. Here V drops 3 bases and J drops 2 bases, and the junction holds 5 bases not matched to any gene. From the germline V gene, CDR1 is SGHRS and CDR2 is YFSETQ. Donors formed part of the validation cohort, which comprised some 120 subjects and was distinct from the first cohort of 670 or so subjects. The study at large found these results: The classifier was reported to diagnose cytomegalovirus status with high specificity and sensitivity in both the original and validation cohorts. Most TCR sequences were seen in very few donors, while some public TCRs were found in many individuals. In vitro tests confirmed that a few of the cytomegalovirus-associated TCR beta chains recognize cytomegalovirus antigens. The validation cohort had no HLA typing available for a later analysis, so co-occurrence within that cohort was assessed over all 110 or so repertoires. The authors suggested that the approach could potentially be generalized to other disease states and immunological phenotypes. A later analysis found that TCRs clustered in the first cohort also tended to co-occur in the 120 validation repertoires, with 94% of cluster scores above 0. The study listed 150 to 200 TCR beta chains as associated with cytomegalovirus.

The protocol used for the library was the immunoSEQ multiplex PCR assay. In the authors' own workflow: A statistical classification framework was built for diagnosing cytomegalovirus status from the catalog of TCR beta chain sequences. TCRdb obtained this table from immuneACCESS and retained in-frame rearrangements with V and J assigned. These tables miss some clones; where compared with another copy, unresolved V genes account for less than half of the shortfall, and the remainder is unexplained. For V, J and clone size, that table is used; D and trimming come from the DNA. The sample data list 150,000 to 200,000 clones, and 75% to 90% of these were observed just once. The ten most abundant clones make up 16% of the sample. Notes on this clone: Its specific antigen is unknown. No much larger clone is present one base from it, and per-base qualities are unavailable.

The chain links TRBV5-1 with TRBJ1-3, and 7 junction bases match TRBD1. The sequence was collected from a young man in good health and CMV-seropositive. Sequencing was performed on PBMCs. Read as DNA, the sequence is TGCGCCAGCAGCTCCAACACAGGGGCTGGAAACACCATATATTTT. This yields the protein CASSSNTGAGNTIYF. This CDR3, with the reference TRBV5-1 and TRBJ1-3 proteins standing in past its ends, gives the full variable domain KAGVTQTPRYLIKTRGQQVTLSCSPISGHRSVSWYQQTPGQGLQFLFEYFSETQRNKGNFPGRFSGRQFSNSRSEMNVSTLELGDSALYLCASSSNTGAGNTIYFGEGSWLTVV.